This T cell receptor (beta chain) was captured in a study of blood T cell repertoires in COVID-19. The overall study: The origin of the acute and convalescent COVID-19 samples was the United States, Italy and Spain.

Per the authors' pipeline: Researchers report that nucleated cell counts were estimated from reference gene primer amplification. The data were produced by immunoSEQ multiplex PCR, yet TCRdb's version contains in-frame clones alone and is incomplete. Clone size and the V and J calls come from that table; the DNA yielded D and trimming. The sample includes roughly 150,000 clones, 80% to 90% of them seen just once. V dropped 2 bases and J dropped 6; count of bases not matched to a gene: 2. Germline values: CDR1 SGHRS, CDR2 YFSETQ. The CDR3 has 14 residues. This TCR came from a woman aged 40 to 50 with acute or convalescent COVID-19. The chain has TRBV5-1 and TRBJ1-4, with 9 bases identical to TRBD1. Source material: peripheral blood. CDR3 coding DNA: TGCGCCAGCAGCTTTGGGACAGGGTATGAAAAACTGTTTTTT. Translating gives CASSFGTGYEKLFF. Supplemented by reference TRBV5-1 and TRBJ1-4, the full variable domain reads KAGVTQTPRYLIKTRGQQVTLSCSPISGHRSVSWYQQTPGQGLQFLFEYFSETQRNKGNFPGRFSGRQFSNSRSEMNVSTLELGDSALYLCASSFGTGYEKLFFGSGTQLSVL.